This TCR beta chain was identified in a study of blood T cells in healthy people across ages (dated by TCRdb to the mid-2010s). In terms of the full investigation: In model experiments, template switching captured about one uniquely barcoded TCR beta cDNA molecule for every two T cells. Age-related changes in TCR beta repertoire diversity were measured in the study by deep sequencing normalized with unique cDNA molecular identifiers. Using the same blood draw, the study looked at two additional independent replicas of 1 million unique cDNA reads for two donors, one aged 18 to 30 and the other aged 80 or older. Four age groups were formed from the donors: young (average 16 years), middle-aged (just under 40), aged (under 70) and long-lived (approximately 78). Here is what the overall study found, with its caveats: A strong correlation was found between observed TCR beta diversity and the percentage of naive T cells measured by flow cytometry. As age increased, observed TCR beta diversity per million T cells dropped in a roughly linear way, and a significant reduction was already evident by age 40. Compared with the aged group, more naive CD4+ T cells, fewer expanded clones and increased TCR diversity were shown by the long-lived group, suggesting age selection. Estimates of total diversity based on one million sequenced T cells were considered lower bounds and underestimates. Since profiling was done on bulk unsorted PBMCs, naive and antigen-experienced compartments could not be conclusively compared. Because donor CMV infection status was unknown, age-related changes in expanded clonotypes were potentially confounded.

From its cysteine to its phenylalanine, the CDR3 spans 17 amino acids. This entry keeps only the CDR3 DNA: 51 bases, framed from base 1. Per the germline V gene, SQVTM is the CDR1 and ANQGSEA is the CDR2. This clonotype has a handful of counts. Its target antigen remains unknown. The input lacks base qualities; no much larger clone sits a single base away. Libraries came from 5' RACE. The listed sequencing device is Illumina HiSeq 2500. A second PCR of roughly 6 to 11 cycles was run with a J-beta primer mix and a sample-barcoded 5' primer. A template-switch 5' adaptor carrying 12 random nucleotides introduced a unique molecular identifier onto each TCR beta cDNA molecule. Each sample yielded at least 2.5 million CDR3-containing paired-end reads. First-strand cDNA was synthesized from all RNA with the Mint cDNA synthesis kit, primed by a TRBC-specific oligonucleotide. Following uracil-DNA glycosylase treatment, a first 18-cycle PCR with universal primers M1SS and BC2_uni_R was performed on all cDNA. The original pipeline was this. Each sample was normalized by randomly selecting 1 million high-quality reads, each carrying a distinct molecular identifier. Reads with shared molecular identifiers were discarded instead of being binned into consensus sequences. MiTCR, set to a Q25 quality threshold and the strictest error-elimination algorithm, was used for CDR3 identification, clonotype clustering and error correction. A nonparametric unseen species model using Euler transformation provided a lower-bound estimate of total TCR beta diversity. TCRdb itself trimmed the public reads at Q25 with fastp, ran MiXCR and retained productive beta chains. Each entry merges the rows of one CDR3 protein and shows their most common DNA and genes. For this entry, the V and J calls and clone size follow TCRdb and not the study's own pipeline. Present in this sample are 800,000 to 1,300,000 distinct CDR3 sequences, 25% of which were seen just once. The top ten hold less than 0.85% of the sample.

Donors were roughly 40 systemically healthy Caucasian individuals from Russia aged roughly 6 to 100 years. Each donor gave ten milliliters of peripheral blood, collected into EDTA-treated Vacutainer tubes. Ficoll-Paque density-gradient centrifugation was used to isolate PBMCs, with at least 7 million per sample. Trizol reagent was used to extract total RNA from the PBMCs, yielding at least 6 micrograms per sample. For every donor, flow cytometry on a PBMC aliquot measured the percentage of naive CD45RAhigh/CD27high T cells. These records were also assigned to another study, of T cells of mothers and their children. As described in the second report: The donors were nine systemically healthy Caucasian individuals, made up of three mothers and their six children. cDNA synthesis consumed the entire amount of extracted RNA, loaded at 1.5 ug RNA in each 15 ul reaction. Sample barcodes and 2-4 random nucleotides were added via the M1S primer in the second PCR. Over 9 million TCR beta CDR3 reads came from each mother, compared with millions of reads from each child. TCR recombination output is similarly shaped by thymic selection in related and unrelated pairs, with a minor effect exerted by inherited differences. Related mother-child pairs always showed normalized repertoire overlap that was slightly higher than in unrelated mother-child pairs, though the difference was never significant. With a sensitivity of approximately 100 clones per million clonotypes, no persistent microchimeric T cell clones were detected. In the study, deep NGS was used to compare the TCR beta repertoires of mothers and children, and features distinguishing related mother-child pairs from unrelated individuals were sought. On average, the children were approximately 11 +/- 4 years old, while the mothers were approximately 41 +/- 4 years old. After adapter ligation with NEBNext reagents, the libraries were sequenced on Illumina HiSeq 2000 with 100+100 nt paired-end reads. To avoid cross-contamination, the mother libraries and the child libraries were prepared a month apart and sequenced in separate runs. For each donor, between about 450,000 and 2,300,000 distinct TCR beta clonotypes were identified. Naive TCR beta clonotypes were estimated from low-frequency clonotypes matched to each donor's FACS-determined naive share, without sorting.

The sample comprised blood. The chain uses TRBV29-1 and TRBJ2-5; 12 junctional bases match TRBD2. The closer fit of TRBJ2-7 to the DNA end suggests the J call may be wrong. The clonotype originates from a girl aged 2-9 years in good health. The sequenced DNA: TGCAGCGTTGCCTTTCTAGCGGGAGGGGGTAGCACCTACGAGCAGTACTTC. It specifies CSVAFLAGGGSTYEQYF.